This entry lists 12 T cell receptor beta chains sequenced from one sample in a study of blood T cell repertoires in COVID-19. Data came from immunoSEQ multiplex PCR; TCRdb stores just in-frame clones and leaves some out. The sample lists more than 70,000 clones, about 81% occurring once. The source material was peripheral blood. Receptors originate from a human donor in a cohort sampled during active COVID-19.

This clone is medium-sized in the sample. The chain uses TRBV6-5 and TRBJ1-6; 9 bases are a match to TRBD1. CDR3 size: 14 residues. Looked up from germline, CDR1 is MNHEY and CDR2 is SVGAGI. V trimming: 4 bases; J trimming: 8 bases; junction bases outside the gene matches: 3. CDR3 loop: CASSLDRGYSPLHF. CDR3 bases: TGTGCCAGCAGTTTGGACAGGGGTTATTCACCCCTCCACTTT.

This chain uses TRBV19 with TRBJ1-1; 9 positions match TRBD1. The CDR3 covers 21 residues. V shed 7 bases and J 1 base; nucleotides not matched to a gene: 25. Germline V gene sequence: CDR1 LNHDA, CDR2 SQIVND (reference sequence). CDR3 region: CASTILYGVWTGVSSNTEAFF. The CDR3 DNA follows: TGTGCCAGTACCATATTATATGGGGTATGGACAGGGGTCTCCTCGAACACTGAAGCTTTCTTT.

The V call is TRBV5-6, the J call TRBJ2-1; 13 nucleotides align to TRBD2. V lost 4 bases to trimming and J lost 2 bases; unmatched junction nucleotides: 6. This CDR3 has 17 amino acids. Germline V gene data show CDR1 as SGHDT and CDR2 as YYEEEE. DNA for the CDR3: TGTGCCAGCAGCGCAGGGACTAGCGGGGTAACCTACAATGAGCAGTTCTTC. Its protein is CASSAGTSGVTYNEQFF.

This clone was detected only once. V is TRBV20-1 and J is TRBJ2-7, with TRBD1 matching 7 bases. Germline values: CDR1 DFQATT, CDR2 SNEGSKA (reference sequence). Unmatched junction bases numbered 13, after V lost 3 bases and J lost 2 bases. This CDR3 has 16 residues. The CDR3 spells CSASPYGTELPYEQYF. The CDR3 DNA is TGCAGTGCTAGTCCCTACGGGACAGAGTTACCCTACGAGCAGTACTTC.

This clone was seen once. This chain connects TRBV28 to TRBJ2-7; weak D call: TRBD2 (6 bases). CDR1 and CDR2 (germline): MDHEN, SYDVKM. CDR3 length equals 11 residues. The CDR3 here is CATGLSYEQYF. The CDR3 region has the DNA TGTGCTACGGGACTTTCCTACGAGCAGTACTTC.

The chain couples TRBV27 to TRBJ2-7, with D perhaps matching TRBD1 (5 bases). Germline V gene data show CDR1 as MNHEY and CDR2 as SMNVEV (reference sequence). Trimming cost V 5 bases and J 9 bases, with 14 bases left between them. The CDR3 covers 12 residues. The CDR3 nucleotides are TGTGCCAGCAGTGCCTCCCTGGGGCTGCAGTACTTC. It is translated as CASSASLGLQYF.

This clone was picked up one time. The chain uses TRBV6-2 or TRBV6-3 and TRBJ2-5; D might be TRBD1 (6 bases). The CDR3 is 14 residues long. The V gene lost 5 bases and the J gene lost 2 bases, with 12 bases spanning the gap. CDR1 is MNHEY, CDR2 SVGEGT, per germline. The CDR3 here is CASSGTWAQETQYF. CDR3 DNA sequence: TGTGCCAGCAGTGGGACATGGGCTCAAGAGACCCAGTACTTC.

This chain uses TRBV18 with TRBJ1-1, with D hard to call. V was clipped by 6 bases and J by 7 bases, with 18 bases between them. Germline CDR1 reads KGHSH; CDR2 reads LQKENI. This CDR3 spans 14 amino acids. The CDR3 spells CASSPGFNGVEAFF. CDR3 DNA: TGTGCCAGCTCTCCGGGGTTTAATGGGGTTGAAGCTTTCTTT.

The CDR3 loop is CASSETGGWSNQPQHF. CDR3 nucleotide sequence: TGTGCCAGCAGTGAGACAGGGGGCTGGAGCAATCAGCCCCAGCATTTT. The chain links TRBV6-1 to TRBJ1-5, with TRBD1 identical over 10 bases. Per the germline V gene, CDR1 is MNHNS and CDR2 is SASEGT. The CDR3 loop spans 16 amino acids. With V trimmed by 3 bases and J by 1 base, 3 bases remained unmatched.

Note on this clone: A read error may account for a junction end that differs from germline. The CDR3, as DNA: TGTGCCAGCAGCGACAGGGCCACGGACTTCTTC. This codes for CASSDRATDFF. This chain joins TRBV6-5 and TRBJ1-2, with TRBD1 matching 7 bases. The germline CDR1 and CDR2 sequences are MNHEY and SVGAGI. The CDR3 spans 11 residues.

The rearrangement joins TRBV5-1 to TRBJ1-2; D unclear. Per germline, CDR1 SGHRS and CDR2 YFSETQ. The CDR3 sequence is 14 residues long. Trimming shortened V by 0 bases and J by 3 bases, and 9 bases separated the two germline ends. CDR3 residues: CASSLGMEDYGYTF. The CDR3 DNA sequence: TGCGCCAGCAGCTTGGGGATGGAGGACTATGGCTACACCTTC.

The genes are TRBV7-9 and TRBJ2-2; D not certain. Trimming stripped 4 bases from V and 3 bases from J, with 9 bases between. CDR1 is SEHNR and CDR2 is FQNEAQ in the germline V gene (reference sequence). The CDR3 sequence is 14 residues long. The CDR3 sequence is CASSSPRDTGELFF. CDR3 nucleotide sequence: TGTGCCAGCAGCTCGCCCCGAGACACCGGGGAGCTGTTTTTT. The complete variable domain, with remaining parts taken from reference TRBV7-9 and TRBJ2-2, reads DTGVSQNPRHKITKRGQNVTFRCDPISEHNRLYWYRQTLGQGPEFLTYFQNEAQLEKSRLLSDRFSAERPKGSFSTLEIQRTEQGDSAMYLCASSSPRDTGELFFGEGSRLTVL.